The 30 T cell receptor beta chains listed next were all sequenced from one sample in a study of blood T cell repertoires in COVID-19. Clones were sequenced by immunoSEQ multiplex PCR, and TCRdb holds only the in-frame ones, with some missing. The sample has 200,000 to 300,000 clones, around 84% seen once. Sequenced sample: peripheral blood. These receptors originate from a woman aged 60-70 years with COVID-19, enrolled during active disease.

The chain has TRBV27 and TRBJ2-1, with D perhaps TRBD1 or TRBD2 (9 bases each). The CDR3 runs 19 residues. The V gene's germline CDR1 is MNHEY and CDR2 SMNVEV (reference sequence). With 5 bases removed from V and 2 bases from J, the gap between germline ends came to 25 bases. The CDR3 region has the DNA TGTGCCAGCAGTCGGACAGGGGCTGGAGCGGGAGGAGCCTACAATGAGCAGTTCTTC. This encodes CASSRTGAGAGGAYNEQFF.

The CDR3 sequence is CASSFRGRVTEAFF. Written as DNA, the CDR3 is TGTGCCAGCAGTTTCAGGGGCAGGGTCACTGAAGCTTTCTTT. V usage is TRBV28 and J usage is TRBJ1-1, with a weak D call TRBD1 (6 bases). Trimming took off 3 bases at V and 4 bases at J, with 12 bases between the two ends. The germline V gene has CDR1 MDHEN and CDR2 SYDVKM. There are 14 residues in the CDR3.

A note on this clone: Other nucleotide sequences from this sample produce the same CDR3. The chain is built from TRBV15 and TRBJ2-7; 12 bases are shared with TRBD2. This CDR3 is 15 amino acids long. V lost 1 base, J lost 2 bases, and 0 bases stayed unmatched. Germline loops: CDR1 LNHNV, CDR2 YYDKDF (reference sequence). This CDR3 reads CATSRASGRAYEQYF. The CDR3, as DNA: TGTGCCACCAGCAGAGCTAGCGGGAGGGCCTACGAGCAGTACTTC.

The rearrangement uses TRBV27 and TRBJ1-1; 7 nucleotides match TRBD1. The V gene end was trimmed by 6 bases and the J gene end by 6 bases; junction bases not matched to a gene: 13. The CDR3 has 15 amino acids. Per the germline V gene, CDR1 is MNHEY and CDR2 is SMNVEV (reference sequence). This CDR3 is CASSTSGGRAAEAFF. In nucleotides, the CDR3 is TGTGCCAGCAGCACTTCAGGGGGACGAGCCGCTGAAGCTTTCTTT.

The chain links TRBV19 to TRBJ1-1; 8 bases line up with TRBD1. Germline CDR1 LNHDA, CDR2 SQIVND (reference sequence). CDR3 size: 15 residues. V lost 6 bases and J lost 1; bases outside the gene matches: 7. This chain's CDR3 is CASSPRTGSNTEAFF. CDR3 nucleotides: TGTGCCAGTAGCCCACGGACAGGGTCGAACACTGAAGCTTTCTTT.

This chain uses TRBV15 with TRBJ2-3, with 8 positions matching TRBD2. Germline V gene sequence: CDR1 LNHNV, CDR2 YYDKDF (reference sequence). The J segment lost 5 bases and the V segment lost 0 bases, leaving 4 bases of the junction unmatched. The CDR3 has 15 residues. The CDR3: CATSRDRGLGDTQYF. The CDR3 DNA sequence: TGTGCCACCAGCAGAGATCGGGGACTAGGAGATACGCAGTATTTT.

V is TRBV19 and J is TRBJ1-1, with 9 positions matching TRBD1. V was pared by 6 bases and J by 5 bases, with 10 bases of the junction left unmatched. The CDR3 is made up of 15 amino acids. Per germline, CDR1 LNHDA and CDR2 SQIVND (reference sequence). In DNA form, the CDR3 reads TGTGCCAGTAGCTCACAGGGGGCGCGGGGGACTGAAGCTTTCTTT. It codes for CASSSQGARGTEAFF.

The chain has TRBV4-2 and TRBJ1-1; 10 nucleotides align to TRBD1. The V gene's germline CDR1 is LGHNA and CDR2 YNFKEQ. J lost 1 base, V lost 3 bases, and 5 bases had no gene match. This CDR3 is built from 16 residues. CDR3 DNA sequence: TGTGCCAGCAGCCACCCCGGGGACAGGGGGAACACTGAAGCTTTCTTT. Protein product: CASSHPGDRGNTEAFF.

There are many counts of this clone. The rearrangement uses TRBV30 and TRBJ2-3; TRBD2 matches 7 bases. The ends lost 3 bases at V and 2 bases at J; junction bases unmatched: 8. The CDR3 covers 15 residues. Germline CDR1 is GTSNPN and CDR2 is SVGIG (reference sequence). The CDR3 DNA sequence: TGTGCCTGGAGGGGGGGGGTTTTTCACACAGATACGCAGTATTTT. Amino acid sequence: CAWRGGVFHTDTQYF.

The rearrangement uses TRBV20-1 and TRBJ2-5; 8 bases line up with TRBD2. V gave up 3 bases and J gave up 1 base; unmatched junction bases: 4. CDR3 length: 14 amino acids. Germline V gene sequence: CDR1 DFQATT, CDR2 SNEGSKA (reference sequence). Here the CDR3 reads CSASPGTSQETQYF. In DNA form, the CDR3 reads TGCAGTGCTAGTCCCGGGACTAGCCAAGAGACCCAGTACTTC.

V is TRBV30 and J is TRBJ1-6; unclear D gene. The CDR3 covers 14 residues. The germline CDR1 and CDR2 sequences are GTSNPN and SVGIG (reference sequence). CDR3 region: CASNPSSYNSPLHF. CDR3 DNA: TGTGCTTCGAATCCCAGCTCCTATAATTCACCCCTCCACTTT.

The chain combines TRBV4-2 with TRBJ2-2; D might be TRBD2 (5 bases). V lost 4 bases, J lost 0 bases, and 27 bases lay in between. CDR3 size: 21 residues. The germline V gene encodes CDR1 LGHNA and CDR2 YNFKEQ. As DNA, the CDR3 is TGTGCCAGCAGCCTGCTTGGCGCCGGACTTTCGGCGGGCGCGAACACCGGGGAGCTGTTTTTT. This translates into CASSLLGAGLSAGANTGELFF.

This chain joins TRBV20-1 and TRBJ2-7, with 11 positions matching TRBD2. The CDR3 covers 14 residues. Germline CDR1 DFQATT, CDR2 SNEGSKA (reference sequence). The V and J ends lost 6 bases and 6 bases, in that order; junction bases with no gene match: 10. The CDR3 DNA is TGCAGTGCGAGTACTAGCGGGAGCTTGGGCGAGCAGTACTTC. Translated, it gives CSASTSGSLGEQYF.

The V gene is TRBV7-7, the J gene TRBJ2-7, with a tentative D call TRBD2 (6 bases). Germline V gene sequence: CDR1 SSHAT, CDR2 FNYEAQ (reference sequence). V gave up 5 bases and J gave up 3 bases, with 17 bases separating them. The CDR3 totals 15 residues. The CDR3 sequence: CASSPHGVGGYEQYF. The CDR3 nucleotides are TGTGCCAGCAGCCCCCACGGGGTGGGGGGCTACGAGCAGTACTTC.

This chain uses TRBV6-2 or TRBV6-3 with TRBJ2-3; D perhaps matches TRBD2 (5 bases). CDR1 is MNHEY, CDR2 SVGEGT, per germline. This CDR3 contains 15 residues. V was pared by 5 bases and J by 3 bases, with 15 bases between. Here the CDR3 reads CASSPTGIATDTQYF. DNA of the CDR3: TGTGCCAGCAGTCCGACCGGGATAGCGACAGATACGCAGTATTTT.

This chain connects TRBV5-1 to TRBJ2-7, with 9 nucleotides matching TRBD1. Germline V gene sequence: CDR1 SGHRS, CDR2 YFSETQ. This CDR3 has 14 amino acids. J lost 5 bases, V lost 3 bases, and 6 bases had no gene match. The CDR3 reads CASSSDRGGDEQYF. Here the CDR3 DNA reads TGCGCCAGCAGCTCGGACAGGGGAGGGGACGAGCAGTACTTC.

The chain is built from TRBV9 and TRBJ2-5, with D perhaps TRBD2 (7 bases). This CDR3 region has 15 residues. The V gene lost 4 bases and the J gene lost 1 base, with 14 bases spanning the gap. From germline, CDR1 is SGDLS and CDR2 YYNGEE. CDR3 in amino acids: CASSLSGTSQETQYF. CDR3 bases: TGTGCCAGCAGCTTAAGCGGGACATCCCAAGAGACCCAGTACTTC. The variable domain in full, completed from reference TRBV9 and TRBJ2-5, reads DSGVTQTPKHLITATGQRVTLRCSPRSGDLSVYWYQQSLDQGLQFLIQYYNGEERAKGNILERFSAQQFPDLHSELNLSSLELGDSALYFCASSLSGTSQETQYFGPGTRLLVL.

This sequence joins TRBV15 and TRBJ1-3, with D possibly matching TRBD1 (5 bases). The CDR3 consists of 15 residues. The V gene lost 1 base and the J gene lost 2 bases, with 9 bases spanning the gap. Germline V gene data show CDR1 as LNHNV and CDR2 as YYDKDF (reference sequence). DNA of the CDR3: TGTGCCACCAGCAGAGCACAAGGGGCTGGAAACACCATATATTTT. It yields the protein CATSRAQGAGNTIYF.

The chain is built from TRBV7-2 and TRBJ1-5, with D maybe TRBD1 (6 bases). This CDR3 is built from 14 residues. V lost 2 bases and J lost 9, with 14 bases in between. In germline, CDR1 is SGHTA, CDR2 FQGNSA. The CDR3 region is CASSLRDTRTPQHF. CDR3 in DNA: TGTGCCAGCAGCTTAAGGGACACCCGGACGCCCCAGCATTTT.

The chain couples TRBV27 to TRBJ2-2, with 11 positions matching TRBD2. The CDR3 sequence is 16 residues long. CDR1 and CDR2 from the germline V gene are MNHEY and SMNVEV (reference sequence). V shed 6 bases, J shed 5 bases, and the junction held 8 bases outside the gene matches. Here the CDR3 reads CASRHGTSGGTGELFF. The CDR3 DNA follows: TGTGCCAGCAGACACGGGACTAGCGGAGGTACCGGGGAGCTGTTTTTT.

This clone was counted between two and nine times. The V and J genes are TRBV7-3 and TRBJ2-6; D perhaps matches TRBD2 (6 bases). Per the germline V gene, CDR1 is SGHTA and CDR2 is FQGTGA. This CDR3 comprises 15 residues. V lost 5 bases and J lost 2, with 10 bases in between. CDR3 region: CASSPRGTGANVLTF. CDR3 nucleotide sequence: TGTGCCAGCAGCCCACGGGGGACTGGGGCCAACGTCCTGACTTTC.

This clone appeared once. This chain uses TRBV5-1 with TRBJ2-5; 9 bases are shared with TRBD2. V lost 0 bases, J lost 5 bases, and 2 bases stayed unmatched. Germline V gene sequence: CDR1 SGHRS, CDR2 YFSETQ. This CDR3 spans 14 amino acids. CDR3 nucleotide sequence: TGCGCCAGCAGCTTGGGTGCGGGAGGGGAGACCCAGTACTTC. The encoded protein is CASSLGAGGETQYF.

The chain uses TRBV2 and TRBJ2-5, with TRBD2 identical over 9 bases. The germline V gene has CDR1 SNHLY and CDR2 FYNNEI. Trimming took 6 bases from V and 2 from J; bases not matched to a gene: 7. The CDR3 is made up of 15 amino acids. CDR3 in DNA: TGTGCCAGCAGGCGGGAGGGCCTGGGGCAAGAGACCCAGTACTTC. This gives the protein CASRREGLGQETQYF.

The chain employs TRBV15 and TRBJ2-7; no reliable D call. Germline-derived CDR1 and CDR2 are LNHNV and YYDKDF (reference sequence). The CDR3 has 14 amino acids. V was shortened by 0 bases and J by 0 bases, with 6 bases between the two germline ends. As DNA, the CDR3 is TGTGCCACCAGCAGAGAGGCCCCCTCCTACGAGCAGTACTTC. Translated: CATSREAPSYEQYF.

The V gene is TRBV25-1, the J gene TRBJ1-4, with 9 bases that match TRBD1. J gave up 7 bases and V 7 bases, and 7 bases lay outside the gene matches. Germline V gene sequence: CDR1 MGHDK, CDR2 SYGVNS. The CDR3 has 14 residues. CDR3: CASTPGQGGEKLFF. In DNA form, the CDR3 reads TGTGCCAGCACCCCGGGACAGGGTGGTGAAAAACTGTTTTTT.

This clone was detected only once. The chain is built from TRBV5-1 and TRBJ1-2; D is unclear. The germline V gene has CDR1 SGHRS and CDR2 YFSETQ. The ends were cut back, 5 bases at V and 3 bases at J, with 14 bases in the middle. This CDR3 contains 14 residues. The CDR3 DNA reads TGCGCCAGCAGTATGGAGGGTGGCGACTATGGCTACACCTTC. Amino acids: CASSMEGGDYGYTF. The full variable domain, with the rest looked up from reference TRBV5-1 and TRBJ1-2, is KAGVTQTPRYLIKTRGQQVTLSCSPISGHRSVSWYQQTPGQGLQFLFEYFSETQRNKGNFPGRFSGRQFSNSRSEMNVSTLELGDSALYLCASSMEGGDYGYTFGSGTRLTVV.

This sequence joins TRBV18 and TRBJ2-7; no clear D. The V end was cut by 1 base, the J end by 2 bases, with 9 bases between. Germline loops: CDR1 KGHSH, CDR2 LQKENI. CDR3 length: 14 amino acids. CDR3 in DNA: TGTGCCAGCTCACCACATGGCGGCACCTACGAGCAGTACTTC. Translated: CASSPHGGTYEQYF.

This clone was seen only once. An end of the junction differs from the germline gene, which may be a read error. The rearrangement links TRBV15 to TRBJ2-7; TRBD2 might be the D (6 bases). This CDR3 contains 17 residues. The germline V gene encodes CDR1 LNHNV and CDR2 YYDKDF (reference sequence). DNA for the CDR3: TGTGCCACCAGTAGAGGAACAGCGCACGGGAGCTCCTACGAGCAGTACTTC. Translated: CATSRGTAHGSSYEQYF.

The V call is TRBV7-9, the J call TRBJ2-3, with TRBD2 matching over 12 bases. After removal of 6 bases from V and 5 bases from J, the junction contained 9 bases not matched to a gene. This CDR3 is built from 16 residues. CDR1 and CDR2 from the germline V gene are SEHNR and FQNEAQ (reference sequence). The CDR3 region is CASRRSSGRARDTQYF. In DNA, the CDR3 is TGTGCCAGCAGACGTTCTAGCGGGAGGGCCAGAGATACGCAGTATTTT. The full variable domain, completed using reference TRBV7-9 and TRBJ2-3, is DTGVSQNPRHKITKRGQNVTFRCDPISEHNRLYWYRQTLGQGPEFLTYFQNEAQLEKSRLLSDRFSAERPKGSFSTLEIQRTEQGDSAMYLCASRRSSGRARDTQYFGPGTRLTVL.

This clone showed up just once. The chain links TRBV9 to TRBJ2-3; 8 bases line up with TRBD2. The CDR3 extends over 15 amino acids. The germline V gene encodes CDR1 SGDLS and CDR2 YYNGEE. J lost 6 bases, V lost 4 bases, and 10 bases had no gene match. The CDR3 DNA reads as TGTGCCAGCAGCCTTCTTGGGACGGGGGGGGATACGCAGTATTTT. This gives the protein CASSLLGTGGDTQYF.